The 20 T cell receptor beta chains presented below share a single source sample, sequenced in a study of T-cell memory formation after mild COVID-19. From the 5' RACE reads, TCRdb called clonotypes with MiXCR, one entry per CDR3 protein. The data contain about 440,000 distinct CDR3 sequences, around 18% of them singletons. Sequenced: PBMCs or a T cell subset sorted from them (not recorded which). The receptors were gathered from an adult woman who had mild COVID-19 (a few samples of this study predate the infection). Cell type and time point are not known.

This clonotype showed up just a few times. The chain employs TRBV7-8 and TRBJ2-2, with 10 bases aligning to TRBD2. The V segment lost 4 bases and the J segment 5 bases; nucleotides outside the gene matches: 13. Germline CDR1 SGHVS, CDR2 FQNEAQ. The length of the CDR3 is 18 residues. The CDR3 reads CASSSRLPSGSGTGELFF. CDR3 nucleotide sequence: TGTGCCAGCAGCTCGCGCCTGCCTAGCGGGAGTGGGACCGGGGAGCTGTTTTTT.

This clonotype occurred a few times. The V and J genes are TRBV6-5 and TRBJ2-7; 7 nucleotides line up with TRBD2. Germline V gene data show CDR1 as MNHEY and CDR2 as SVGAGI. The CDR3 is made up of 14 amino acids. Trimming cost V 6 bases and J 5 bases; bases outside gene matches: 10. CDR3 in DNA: TGTGCCAGCAGCCTTAGGGAGGGTTCCCACGAGCAGTACTTC. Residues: CASSLREGSHEQYF.

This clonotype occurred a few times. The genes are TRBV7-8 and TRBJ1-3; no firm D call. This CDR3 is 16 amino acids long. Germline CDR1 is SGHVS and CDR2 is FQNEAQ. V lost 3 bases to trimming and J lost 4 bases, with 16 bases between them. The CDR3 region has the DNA TGTGCCAGCAGCTTCGCTACGGCCAGAGGGGGAAACACCATATATTTT. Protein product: CASSFATARGGNTIYF.

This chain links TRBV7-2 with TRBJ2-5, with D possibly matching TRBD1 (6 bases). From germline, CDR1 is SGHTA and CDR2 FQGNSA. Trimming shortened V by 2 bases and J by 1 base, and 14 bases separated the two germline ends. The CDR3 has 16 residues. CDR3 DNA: TGTGCCAGCAGCTTAAATGACAGGCTGCTCCAAGAGACCCAGTACTTC. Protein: CASSLNDRLLQETQYF. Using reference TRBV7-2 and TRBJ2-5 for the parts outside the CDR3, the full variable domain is GAGVSQSPSNKVTEKGKDVELRCDPISGHTALYWYRQSLGQGLEFLIYFQGNSAPDKSGLPSDRFSAERTGGSVSTLTIQRTQQEDSAVYLCASSLNDRLLQETQYFGPGTRLLVL.

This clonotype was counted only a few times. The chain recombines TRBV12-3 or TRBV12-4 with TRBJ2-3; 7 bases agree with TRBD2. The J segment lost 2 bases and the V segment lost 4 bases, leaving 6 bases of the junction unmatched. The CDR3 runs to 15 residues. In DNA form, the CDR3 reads TGTGCCAGCAGTTCCGGGACTACCCCCACAGATACGCAGTATTTT. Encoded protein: CASSSGTTPTDTQYF.

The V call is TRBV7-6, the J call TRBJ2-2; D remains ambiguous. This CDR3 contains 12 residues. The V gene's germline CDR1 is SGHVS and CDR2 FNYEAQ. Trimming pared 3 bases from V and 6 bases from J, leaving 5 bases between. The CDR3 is CASSFLAGELFF. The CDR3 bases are TGTGCCAGCAGCTTTTTGGCCGGGGAGCTGTTTTTT.

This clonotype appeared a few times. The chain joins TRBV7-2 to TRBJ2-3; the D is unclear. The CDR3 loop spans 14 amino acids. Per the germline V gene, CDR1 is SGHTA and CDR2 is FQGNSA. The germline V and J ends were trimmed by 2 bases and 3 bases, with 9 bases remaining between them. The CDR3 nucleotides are TGTGCCAGCAGCTTAAGTTTTGGGACAGATACGCAGTATTTT. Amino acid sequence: CASSLSFGTDTQYF.

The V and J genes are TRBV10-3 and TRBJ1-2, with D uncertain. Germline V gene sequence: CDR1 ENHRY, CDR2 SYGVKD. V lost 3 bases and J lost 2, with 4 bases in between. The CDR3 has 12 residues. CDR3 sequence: CAISDGNYGYTF. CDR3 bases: TGTGCCATCAGTGACGGGAACTATGGCTACACCTTC.

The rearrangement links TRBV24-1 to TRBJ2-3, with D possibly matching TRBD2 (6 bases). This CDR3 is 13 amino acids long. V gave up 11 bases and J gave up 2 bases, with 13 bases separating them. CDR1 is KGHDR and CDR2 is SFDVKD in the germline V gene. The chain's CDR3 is CAISGTPTDTQYF. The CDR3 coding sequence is TGTGCCATCTCCGGGACTCCCACAGATACGCAGTATTTT.

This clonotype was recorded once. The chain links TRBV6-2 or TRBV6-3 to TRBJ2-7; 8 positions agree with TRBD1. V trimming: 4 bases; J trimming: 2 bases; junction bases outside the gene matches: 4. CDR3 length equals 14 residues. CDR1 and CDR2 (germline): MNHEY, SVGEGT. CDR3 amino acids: CASSSTGVTYEQYF. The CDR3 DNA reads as TGTGCCAGCAGTTCGACAGGGGTTACCTACGAGCAGTACTTC.

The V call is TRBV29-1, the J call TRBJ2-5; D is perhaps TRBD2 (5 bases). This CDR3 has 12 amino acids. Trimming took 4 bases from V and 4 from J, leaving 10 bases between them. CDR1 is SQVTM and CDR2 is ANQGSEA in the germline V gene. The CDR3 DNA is TGCAGCGTTGCGGGGAATCGAGAGACCCAGTACTTC. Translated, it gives CSVAGNRETQYF.

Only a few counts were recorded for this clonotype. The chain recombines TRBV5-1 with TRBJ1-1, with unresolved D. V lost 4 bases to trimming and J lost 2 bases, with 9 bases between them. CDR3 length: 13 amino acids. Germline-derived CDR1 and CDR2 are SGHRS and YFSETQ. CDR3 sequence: CASSHVKNTEAFF. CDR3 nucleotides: TGCGCCAGCAGCCACGTCAAAAACACTGAAGCTTTCTTT.

The CDR3 DNA reads as TGTGCCAGCAGCTCTCTAGCGGGAGTGACAGATACGCAGTATTTT. Translating it yields CASSSLAGVTDTQYF. V gene TRBV5-8 combines with J gene TRBJ2-3, with 10 bases lining up with TRBD2. Unmatched junction bases numbered 4, after V lost 3 bases and J lost 3 bases. CDR1 is SGHTS, CDR2 YDEGEE, per germline. The CDR3 sequence is 15 residues long.

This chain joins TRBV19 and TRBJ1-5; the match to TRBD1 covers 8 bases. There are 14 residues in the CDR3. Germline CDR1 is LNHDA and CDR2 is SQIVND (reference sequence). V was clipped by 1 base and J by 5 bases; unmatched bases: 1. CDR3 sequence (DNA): TGTGCCAGTAGTATAGTGGACAGGGATCAGCCCCAGCATTTT. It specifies CASSIVDRDQPQHF.

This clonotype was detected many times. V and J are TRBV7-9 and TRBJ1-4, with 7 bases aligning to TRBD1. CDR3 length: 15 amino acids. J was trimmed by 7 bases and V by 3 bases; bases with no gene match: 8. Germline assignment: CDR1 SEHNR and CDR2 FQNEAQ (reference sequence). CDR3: CASSFWRQGIEKLFF. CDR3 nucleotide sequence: TGTGCCAGCAGCTTTTGGCGACAGGGAATTGAAAAACTGTTTTTT. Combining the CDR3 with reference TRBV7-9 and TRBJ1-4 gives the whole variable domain DTGVSQNPRHKITKRGQNVTFRCDPISEHNRLYWYRQTLGQGPEFLTYFQNEAQLEKSRLLSDRFSAERPKGSFSTLEIQRTEQGDSAMYLCASSFWRQGIEKLFFGSGTQLSVL.

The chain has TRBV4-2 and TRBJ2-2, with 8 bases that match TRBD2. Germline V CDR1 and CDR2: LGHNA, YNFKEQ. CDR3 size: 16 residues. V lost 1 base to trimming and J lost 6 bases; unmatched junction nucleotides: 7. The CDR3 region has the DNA TGTGCCAGCAGCCAAGTTCGGGCGGGGGGCCCCGGGGAGCTGTTTTTT. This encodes CASSQVRAGGPGELFF.

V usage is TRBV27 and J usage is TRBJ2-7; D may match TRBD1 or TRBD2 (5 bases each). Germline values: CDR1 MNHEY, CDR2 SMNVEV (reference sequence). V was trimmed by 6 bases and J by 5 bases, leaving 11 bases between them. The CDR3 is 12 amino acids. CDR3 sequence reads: CASRGTHHEQYF. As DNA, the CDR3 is TGTGCCAGCAGAGGGACCCACCACGAGCAGTACTTC.

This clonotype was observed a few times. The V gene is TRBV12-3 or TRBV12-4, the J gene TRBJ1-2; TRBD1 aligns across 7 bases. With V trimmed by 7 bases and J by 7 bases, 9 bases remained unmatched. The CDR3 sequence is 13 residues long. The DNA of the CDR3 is TGTGCCAGCAAAATTCAGACAGGGTCTGGCTACACCTTC. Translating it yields CASKIQTGSGYTF.

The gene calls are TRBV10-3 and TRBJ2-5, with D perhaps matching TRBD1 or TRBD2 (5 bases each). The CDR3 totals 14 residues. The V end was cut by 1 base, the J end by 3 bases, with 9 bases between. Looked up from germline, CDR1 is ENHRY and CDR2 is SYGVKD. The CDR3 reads CAISEYGTEETQYF. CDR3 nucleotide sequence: TGTGCCATCAGTGAGTATGGGACCGAAGAGACCCAGTACTTC.

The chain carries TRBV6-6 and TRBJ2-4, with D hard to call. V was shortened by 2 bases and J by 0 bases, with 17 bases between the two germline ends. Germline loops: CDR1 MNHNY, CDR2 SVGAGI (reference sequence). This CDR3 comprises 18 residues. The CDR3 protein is CASSYTPTTKIAKNIQYF. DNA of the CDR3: TGTGCCAGCAGTTACACCCCGACAACGAAAATAGCCAAAAACATTCAGTACTTC.